The sequence of this T cell receptor (beta chain) was determined in a study of response to subunit inactivated influenza vaccine. This clonotype was counted ten times or more. Germline lookup yields CDR1 LGHNA and CDR2 YNFKEQ. This CDR3 spans 17 amino acids. The V and J ends lost 3 bases and 7 bases, in that order; junction bases with no gene match: 12. TCRdb reprocessed the RT-PCR reads via MiXCR and lists one record per CDR3 protein. In the table there are about 540,000 distinct CDR3 sequences, under 30% of which are singletons. The sample also formed part of further work on T cells expressing NK-cell markers. That investigation notes: The cDNA for TCR beta came from 5'RACE template switching with UMIs. Several experiments added an anti-gamma-delta TCR antibody to sort only alpha-beta TCR T cells. CD8+ T cells in 5 to 7 donors included dominant NKG2C+ clonotypes at roughly 1.0-7.0%. Researchers report these clonotypes also headed the CD3+CD56-NKG2C+ fraction in several donors.

The specimen comprised CD4+ T cells sorted from PBMCs, sampled roughly 12 days after vaccination. This receptor was taken from a man between 50 and 59 years old who received an inactivated influenza vaccine. The chain couples TRBV4-2 to TRBJ2-3; TRBD1 matches at 11 bases. CDR3 DNA sequence: TGTGCCAGCAGCCAGAACACCCGCGGGACAGGGGGACATACGCAGTATTTT. Encoded protein: CASSQNTRGTGGHTQYF.